This T cell receptor (beta chain) derives from a study of PD-L1 blockade in urothelial cancer. Time point: peripheral blood 6 weeks after treatment start. The count of this clone is one. TCRdb's table, derived via immunoSEQ multiplex PCR, lists solely in-frame clones and lacks some. The repertoire holds about 30,000 clones, with roughly 87% as singletons. This TCR derives from an elderly man with urothelial cancer. Source: PBMCs, taken around atezolizumab (anti-PD-L1) treatment.

The CDR3 spells CASSLADGRSGNTIYF. The CDR3 bases are TGTGCCAGCAGCTTAGCTGATGGCAGGTCTGGAAACACCATATATTTT. The chain uses TRBV7-9 and TRBJ1-3; D remains unclear. The CDR3 consists of 16 residues. Germline V CDR1 and CDR2: SEHNR, FQNEAQ (reference sequence). Trimming removed 0 bases from V and 1 base from J, with 10 bases in between.